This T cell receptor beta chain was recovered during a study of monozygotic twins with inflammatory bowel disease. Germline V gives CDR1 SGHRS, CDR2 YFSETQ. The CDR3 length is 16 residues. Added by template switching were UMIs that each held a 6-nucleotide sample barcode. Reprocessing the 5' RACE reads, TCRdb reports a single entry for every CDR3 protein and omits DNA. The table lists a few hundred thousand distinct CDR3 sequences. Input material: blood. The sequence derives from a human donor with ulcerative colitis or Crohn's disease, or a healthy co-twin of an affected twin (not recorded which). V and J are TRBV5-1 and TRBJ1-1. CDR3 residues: CASSLGGLRRDTEAFF.